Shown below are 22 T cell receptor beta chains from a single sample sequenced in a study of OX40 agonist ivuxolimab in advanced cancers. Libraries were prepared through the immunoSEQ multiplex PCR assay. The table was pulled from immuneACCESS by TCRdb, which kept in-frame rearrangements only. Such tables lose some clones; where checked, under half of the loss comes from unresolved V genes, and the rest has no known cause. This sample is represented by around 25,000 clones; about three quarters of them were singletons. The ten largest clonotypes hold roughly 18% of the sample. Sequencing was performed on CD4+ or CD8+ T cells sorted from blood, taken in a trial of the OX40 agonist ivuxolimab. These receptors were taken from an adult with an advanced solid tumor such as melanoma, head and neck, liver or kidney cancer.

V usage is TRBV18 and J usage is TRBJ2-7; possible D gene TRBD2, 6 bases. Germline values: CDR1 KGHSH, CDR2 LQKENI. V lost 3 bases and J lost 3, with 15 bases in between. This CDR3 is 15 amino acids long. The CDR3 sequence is CASSPEEGGRYEQYF. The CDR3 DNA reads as TGTGCCAGCTCACCGGAGGAGGGAGGACGCTACGAGCAGTACTTC.

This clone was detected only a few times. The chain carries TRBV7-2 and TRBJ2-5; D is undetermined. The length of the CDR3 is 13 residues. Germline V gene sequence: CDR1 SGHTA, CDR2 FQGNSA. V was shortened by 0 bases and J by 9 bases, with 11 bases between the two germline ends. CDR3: CASSLAYGPAQYF. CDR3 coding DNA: TGTGCCAGCAGCTTAGCTTACGGCCCAGCCCAGTACTTC. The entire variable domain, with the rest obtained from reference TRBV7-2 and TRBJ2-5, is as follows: GAGVSQSPSNKVTEKGKDVELRCDPISGHTALYWYRQSLGQGLEFLIYFQGNSAPDKSGLPSDRFSAERTGGSVSTLTIQRTQQEDSAVYLCASSLAYGPAQYFGPGTRLLVL.

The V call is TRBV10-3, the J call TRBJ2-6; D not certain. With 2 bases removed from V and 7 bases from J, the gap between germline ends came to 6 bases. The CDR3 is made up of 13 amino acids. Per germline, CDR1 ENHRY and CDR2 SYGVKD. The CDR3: CAISEEDANVLTF. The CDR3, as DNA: TGTGCCATCAGTGAGGAGGACGCCAACGTCCTGACTTTC.

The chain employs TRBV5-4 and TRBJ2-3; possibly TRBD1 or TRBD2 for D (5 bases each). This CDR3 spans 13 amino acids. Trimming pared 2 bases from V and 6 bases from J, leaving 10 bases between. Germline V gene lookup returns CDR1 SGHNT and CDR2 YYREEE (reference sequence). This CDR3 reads CASSFDEGDTQYF. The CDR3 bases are TGTGCCAGCAGCTTTGACGAGGGGGATACGCAGTATTTT.

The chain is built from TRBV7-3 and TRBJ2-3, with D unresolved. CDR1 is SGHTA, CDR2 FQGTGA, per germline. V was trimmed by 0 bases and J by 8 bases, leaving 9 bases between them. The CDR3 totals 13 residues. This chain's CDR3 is CASSLTAPSTQYF. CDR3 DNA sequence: TGTGCCAGCAGCTTAACGGCCCCTTCTACGCAGTATTTT.

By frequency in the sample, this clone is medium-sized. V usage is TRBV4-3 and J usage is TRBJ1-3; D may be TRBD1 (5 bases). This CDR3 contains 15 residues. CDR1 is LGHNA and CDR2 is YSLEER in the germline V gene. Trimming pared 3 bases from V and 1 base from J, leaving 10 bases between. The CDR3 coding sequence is TGCGCCAGCAGCCACGGAGGGGAATCTGGAAACACCATATATTTT. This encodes CASSHGGESGNTIYF.

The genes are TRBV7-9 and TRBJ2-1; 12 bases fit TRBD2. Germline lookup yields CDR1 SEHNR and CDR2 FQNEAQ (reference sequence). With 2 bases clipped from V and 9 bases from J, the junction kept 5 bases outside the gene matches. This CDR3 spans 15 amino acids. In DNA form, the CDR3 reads TGTGCCAGCAGCTTATCCCAACTAGCGGGGGGTGAGCAGTTCTTC. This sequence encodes CASSLSQLAGGEQFF.

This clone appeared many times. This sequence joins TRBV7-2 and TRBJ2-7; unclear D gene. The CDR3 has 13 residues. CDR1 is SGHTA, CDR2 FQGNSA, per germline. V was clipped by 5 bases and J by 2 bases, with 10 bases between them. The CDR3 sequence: CASSQQNPYEQYF. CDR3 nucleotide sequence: TGTGCCAGCAGCCAGCAGAACCCCTACGAGCAGTACTTC.

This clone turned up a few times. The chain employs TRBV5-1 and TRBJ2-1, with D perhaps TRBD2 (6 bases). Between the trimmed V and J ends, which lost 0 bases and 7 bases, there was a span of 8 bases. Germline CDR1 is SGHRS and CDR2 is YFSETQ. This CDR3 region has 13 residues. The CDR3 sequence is CASSLDAGNEQFF. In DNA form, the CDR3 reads TGCGCCAGCAGCTTGGATGCGGGGAATGAGCAGTTCTTC.

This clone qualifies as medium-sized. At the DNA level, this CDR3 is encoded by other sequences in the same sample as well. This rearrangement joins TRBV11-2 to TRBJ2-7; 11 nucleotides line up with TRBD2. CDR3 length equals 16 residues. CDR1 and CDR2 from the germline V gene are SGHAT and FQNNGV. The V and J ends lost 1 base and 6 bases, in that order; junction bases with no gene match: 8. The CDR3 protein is CASSLGGLAVGGEQYF. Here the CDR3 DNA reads TGTGCCAGCAGCTTAGGGGGACTAGCGGTTGGGGGCGAGCAGTACTTC. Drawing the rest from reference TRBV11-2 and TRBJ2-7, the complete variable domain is EAGVAQSPRYKIIEKRQSVAFWCNPISGHATLYWYQQILGQGPKLLIQFQNNGVVDDSQLPKDRFSAERLKGVDSTLKIQPAKLEDSAVYLCASSLGGLAVGGEQYFGPGTRLTVT.

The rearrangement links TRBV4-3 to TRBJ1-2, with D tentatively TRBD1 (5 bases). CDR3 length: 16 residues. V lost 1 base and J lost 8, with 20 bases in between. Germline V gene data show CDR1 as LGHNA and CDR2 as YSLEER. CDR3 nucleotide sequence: TGCGCCAGCAGCCAAGTTGGGACCGATTTTTCTAGGGGCTACACCTTC. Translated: CASSQVGTDFSRGYTF.

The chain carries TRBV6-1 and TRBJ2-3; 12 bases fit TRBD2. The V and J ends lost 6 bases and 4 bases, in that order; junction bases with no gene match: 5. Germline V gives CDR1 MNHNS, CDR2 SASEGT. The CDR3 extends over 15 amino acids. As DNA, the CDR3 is TGTGCCAGCAGCCGACTAGCGGGAGAGGCAGATACGCAGTATTTT. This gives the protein CASSRLAGEADTQYF.

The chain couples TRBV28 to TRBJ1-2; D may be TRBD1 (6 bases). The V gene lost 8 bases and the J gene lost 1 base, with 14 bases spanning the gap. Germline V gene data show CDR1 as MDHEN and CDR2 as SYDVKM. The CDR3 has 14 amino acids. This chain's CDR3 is CASVPGADNYGYTF. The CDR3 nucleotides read TGTGCCAGCGTACCAGGGGCGGATAACTATGGCTACACCTTC.

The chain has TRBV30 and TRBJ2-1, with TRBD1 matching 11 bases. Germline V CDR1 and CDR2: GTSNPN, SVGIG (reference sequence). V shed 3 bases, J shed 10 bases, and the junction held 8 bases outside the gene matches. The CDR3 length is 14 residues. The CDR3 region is CAWRGGQGAREQFF. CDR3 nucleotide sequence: TGTGCCTGGAGGGGAGGACAGGGGGCGCGGGAGCAGTTCTTC. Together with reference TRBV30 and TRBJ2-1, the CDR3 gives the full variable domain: SQTIHQWPATLVQPVGSPLSLECTVEGTSNPNLYWYRQAAGRGLQLLFYSVGIGQISSEVPQNLSASRPQDRQFILSSKKLLLSDSGFYLCAWRGGQGAREQFFGPGTRLTVL.

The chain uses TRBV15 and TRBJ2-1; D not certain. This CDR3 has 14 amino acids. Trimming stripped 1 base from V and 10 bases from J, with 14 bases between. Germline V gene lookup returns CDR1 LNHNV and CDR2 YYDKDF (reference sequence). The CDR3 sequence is CATSRVIQANEQFF. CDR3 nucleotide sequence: TGTGCCACCAGCAGAGTAATCCAGGCTAACGAGCAGTTCTTC. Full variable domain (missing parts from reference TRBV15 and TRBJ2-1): DAMVIQNPRYQVTQFGKPVTLSCSQTLNHNVMYWYQQKSSQAPKLLFHYYDKDFNNEADTPDNFQSRRPNTSFCFLDIRSPGLGDTAMYLCATSRVIQANEQFFGPGTRLTVL.

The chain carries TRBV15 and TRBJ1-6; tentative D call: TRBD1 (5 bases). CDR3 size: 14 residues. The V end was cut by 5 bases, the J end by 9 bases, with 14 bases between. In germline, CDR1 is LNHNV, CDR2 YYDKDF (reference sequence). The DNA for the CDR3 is TGTGCCACCAGCGAGGAAGGGACTGCTTCACCCCTCCACTTT. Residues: CATSEEGTASPLHF.

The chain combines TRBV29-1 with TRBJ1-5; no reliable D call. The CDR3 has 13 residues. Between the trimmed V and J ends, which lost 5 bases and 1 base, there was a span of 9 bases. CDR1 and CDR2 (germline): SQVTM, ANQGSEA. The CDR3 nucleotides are TGCAGCGTTCGAGAGAGGAGCAATCAGCCCCAGCATTTT. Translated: CSVRERSNQPQHF.

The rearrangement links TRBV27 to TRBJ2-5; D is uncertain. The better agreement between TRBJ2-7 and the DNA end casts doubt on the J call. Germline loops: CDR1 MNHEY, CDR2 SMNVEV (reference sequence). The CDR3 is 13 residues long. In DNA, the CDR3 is TGTGCCAGCAGTTTATCGGAATTCTACGAGCAGTACTTC. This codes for CASSLSEFYEQYF.

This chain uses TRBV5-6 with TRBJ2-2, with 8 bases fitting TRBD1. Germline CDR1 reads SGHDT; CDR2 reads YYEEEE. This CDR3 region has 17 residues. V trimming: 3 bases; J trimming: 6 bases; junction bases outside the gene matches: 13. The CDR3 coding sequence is TGTGCCAGCAGCTCCCCCCGGACAGGGCGTTGGGCCGGGGAGCTGTTTTTT. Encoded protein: CASSSPRTGRWAGELFF. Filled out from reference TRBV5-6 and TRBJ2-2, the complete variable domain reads DAGVTQSPTHLIKTRGQQVTLRCSPKSGHDTVSWYQQALGQGPQFIFQYYEEEERQRGNFPDRFSGHQFPNYSSELNVNALLLGDSALYLCASSSPRTGRWAGELFFGEGSRLTVL.

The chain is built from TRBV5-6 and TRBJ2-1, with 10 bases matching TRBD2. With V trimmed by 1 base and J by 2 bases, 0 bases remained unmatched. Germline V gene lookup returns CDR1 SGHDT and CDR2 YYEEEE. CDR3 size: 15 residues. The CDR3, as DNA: TGTGCCAGCAGCTTGACTAGCGGGGCCTACAATGAGCAGTTCTTC. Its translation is CASSLTSGAYNEQFF.

For the CDR3, the DNA is TGTGCCAGCAGTTTAGAGAGGGGGTTCTCAACTAATGAAAAACTGTTTTTT. This codes for CASSLERGFSTNEKLFF. V gene TRBV28 combines with J gene TRBJ1-4, with D possibly matching TRBD1 (6 bases). Germline V gene lookup returns CDR1 MDHEN and CDR2 SYDVKM. With 2 bases removed from V and 0 bases from J, the gap between germline ends came to 13 bases. There are 17 residues in the CDR3.

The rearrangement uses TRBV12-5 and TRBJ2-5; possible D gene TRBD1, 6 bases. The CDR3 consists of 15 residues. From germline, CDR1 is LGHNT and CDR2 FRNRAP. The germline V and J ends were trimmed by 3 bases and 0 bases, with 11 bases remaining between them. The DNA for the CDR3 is TGTGCTAGTGGTTTAGGACAGACGTACCAAGAGACCCAGTACTTC. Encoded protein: CASGLGQTYQETQYF. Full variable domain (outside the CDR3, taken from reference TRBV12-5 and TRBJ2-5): DARVTQTPRHKVTEMGQEVTMRCQPILGHNTVFWYRQTMMQGLELLAYFRNRAPLDDSGMPKDRFSAEMPDATLATLKIQPSEPRDSAVYFCASGLGQTYQETQYFGPGTRLLVL.